Listed here are 2 T cell receptor beta chains from one sample, sequenced in a study of blood T cell repertoires in COVID-19. TCRdb's table, derived via immunoSEQ multiplex PCR, lists solely in-frame clones and lacks some. The sample contains about 360,000 clones, around 88% of which appear only once. Sample: peripheral blood. These receptors came from a woman aged 55-69 years with COVID-19, enrolled during active disease.

This clone was seen only once. This chain joins TRBV7-3 and TRBJ2-2; 7 positions match TRBD2. The V segment lost 1 base and the J segment 4 bases; nucleotides outside the gene matches: 12. Germline CDR1 and CDR2: SGHTA and FQGTGA. The CDR3 loop spans 18 amino acids. The CDR3 DNA sequence: TGTGCCAGCAGCTTAAAACCGGGTCCTTCGGGGGGCACCGGGGAGCTGTTTTTT. Its translation: CASSLKPGPSGGTGELFF.

This chain links TRBV27 with TRBJ1-2; TRBD1 aligns across 10 bases. Germline assignment: CDR1 MNHEY and CDR2 SMNVEV (reference sequence). With 4 bases clipped from V and 0 bases from J, the junction kept 2 bases outside the gene matches. CDR3 size: 15 residues. CDR3 region: CASSSGQGANYGYTF. The DNA of the CDR3 is TGTGCCAGCAGTTCCGGACAGGGGGCTAACTATGGCTACACCTTC.